This TCR beta chain was documented in a study of shared clonotypes between healthy human individuals. The wider study: Each donor's CD8 memory used one plate, CD8 naive two, each CD4 subset three.

Here immunoSEQ multiplex PCR was the method, and the copy in TCRdb shows in-frame clones only, minus some. Among over 1.4 million clones listed, roughly 96% were seen once. The CDR3 covers 15 residues. In germline, CDR1 is SGHTA, CDR2 FQGTGA. V lost 5 bases and J 3 bases, leaving 16 bases between the germline ends. The rearrangement joins TRBV7-3 to TRBJ2-5; possibly TRBD2 for D (6 bases). Sequencing input: naive CD4+ T cells sorted from blood. The subset was: CD45RA+ positively selected. The receptor was isolated from a man aged 30 to 39 in good health. The CDR3 DNA reads TGTGCCAGCAGCCCCCCTGGGGGACTGAAAGAGACCCAGTACTTC. Amino acid sequence: CASSPPGGLKETQYF.